The 29 T cell receptor beta chains reported below all come from one sample, sequenced in a study of CD8 T cells in ankylosing spondylitis. One entry per CDR3 protein, called by TCRdb with MiXCR from the 5' RACE reads. Of more than 150,000 distinct CDR3 sequences detected, about 20% appear once; the ten largest clones hold about 4.3%. The sample was blood, either unsorted or a sorted T cell fraction (not recorded which). These receptors came from a male donor under 30 with ankylosing spondylitis or in good health (not recorded which).

This clonotype was seen only a few times. V and J are TRBV18 and TRBJ2-1; 8 bases are shared with TRBD1. CDR3 length: 16 residues. Germline CDR1 is KGHSH and CDR2 is LQKENI. V was pared by 1 base and J by 1 base, with 3 bases of the junction left unmatched. The CDR3 loop is CASSPRDRISYNEQFF. The CDR3 region has the DNA TGTGCCAGCTCACCACGGGACAGGATTTCCTACAATGAGCAGTTCTTC.

At least ten counts were recorded for this clonotype. The chain recombines TRBV4-1 with TRBJ2-1; TRBD2 aligns across 12 bases. The germline V gene has CDR1 MGHRA and CDR2 YSYEKL. This CDR3 is 16 amino acids long. Trimming at V came to 5 bases and at J to 9 bases, leaving 11 bases not matched to a gene. CDR3 sequence reads: CASSARLAGVHSEQFF. The CDR3 region has the DNA TGCGCCAGCAGCGCTCGACTAGCGGGAGTTCATAGTGAGCAGTTCTTC.

This clonotype was observed at least ten times. The V gene is TRBV19, the J gene TRBJ1-1, with 7 bases matching TRBD1. The CDR3 contains 11 residues. Germline CDR1 is LNHDA and CDR2 is SQIVND (reference sequence). Trimming cost V 7 bases and J 5 bases; bases outside gene matches: 1. The chain's CDR3 is CASIRGTEAFF. The CDR3 DNA is TGTGCCAGTATCAGGGGGACTGAAGCTTTCTTT.

This clonotype was seen many times. The J gene is TRBJ2-2, the V gene TRBV11-2; D tentatively reads TRBD1 or TRBD2 (5 bases each). Per the germline V gene, CDR1 is SGHAT and CDR2 is FQNNGV. The V end was cut by 4 bases, the J end by 5 bases, with 14 bases between. The CDR3 is made up of 15 amino acids. CDR3 nucleotides: TGTGCCAGCAGCTCGGGACGCCTGGGAACCGGGGAGCTGTTTTTT. This gives the protein CASSSGRLGTGELFF.

A remark on this clonotype: The junction departs from germline at one end; a sequencing error may be responsible. CDR3 in DNA: TGTGTCAGCTGCTGGAACACCGGGGAGCTGTTTTTT. This sequence encodes CVSCWNTGELFF. The rearrangement uses TRBV7-9 and TRBJ2-2; D gene uncertain. CDR1 and CDR2 from the germline V gene are SEHNR and FQNEAQ (reference sequence). The CDR3 has 12 residues.

In its sample, this clonotype was seen many times. Here the CDR3 DNA reads TGTGCCAGCAGCTTAGTGACAGGGAACGAGACCCAGTACTTC. It yields the protein CASSLVTGNETQYF. The chain joins TRBV11-3 to TRBJ2-5; TRBD1 agrees at 7 bases. The CDR3 sequence is 14 residues long. Germline loops: CDR1 SGHNT, CDR2 YENEEA. The V gene end was trimmed by 1 base and the J gene end by 5 bases; junction bases not matched to a gene: 4. Together with reference TRBV11-3 and TRBJ2-5, the CDR3 gives the full variable domain: EAGVVQSPRYKIIEKKQPVAFWCNPISGHNTLYWYLQNLGQGPELLIRYENEEAVDDSQLPKDRFSAERLKGVDSTLKIQPAELGDSAVYLCASSLVTGNETQYFGPGTRLLVL.

This clonotype was seen ten or more times. The chain combines TRBV7-9 with TRBJ1-1, with unresolved D. The CDR3 totals 16 residues. The germline CDR1 and CDR2 sequences are SEHNR and FQNEAQ (reference sequence). V lost 2 bases and J lost 1, with 14 bases in between. The CDR3 is CASSLFGVSPNTEAFF. The DNA for the CDR3 is TGTGCCAGCAGCTTATTCGGAGTCAGCCCGAACACTGAAGCTTTCTTT.

The chain has TRBV12-5 and TRBJ2-6; 9 bases are shared with TRBD1. The CDR3 is made up of 17 amino acids. Trimming at V came to 0 bases and at J to 1 base, leaving 1 base not matched to a gene. Germline V CDR1 and CDR2: LGHNT, FRNRAP. CDR3 residues: CASGLVQGASGANVLTF. CDR3 coding DNA: TGTGCTAGTGGTTTGGTACAGGGGGCGTCTGGGGCCAACGTCCTGACTTTC. The whole variable domain, filled in from reference TRBV12-5 and TRBJ2-6, reads DARVTQTPRHKVTEMGQEVTMRCQPILGHNTVFWYRQTMMQGLELLAYFRNRAPLDDSGMPKDRFSAEMPDATLATLKIQPSEPRDSAVYFCASGLVQGASGANVLTFGAGSRLTVL.

This clonotype was recorded only once. At one end the junction does not follow the germline gene, possibly because of a read error. This chain joins TRBV2 and TRBJ2-3, with D perhaps matching TRBD1 or TRBD2 (6 bases each). Germline values: CDR1 SNHLY, CDR2 FYNNEI. There are 16 residues in the CDR3. CDR3 region: CACSEYTGAPTDTQYF. CDR3 bases: TGTGCCTGCAGTGAATACACGGGGGCGCCCACAGATACGCAGTATTTT.

This clonotype was picked up many times. The chain is built from TRBV29-1 and TRBJ2-2; D remains ambiguous. V lost 4 bases and J lost 5, with 11 bases in between. Germline V CDR1 and CDR2: SQVTM, ANQGSEA. This CDR3 is 13 amino acids long. The CDR3: CSVAPSSTGELFF. The CDR3 region has the DNA TGCAGCGTTGCCCCCTCCTCAACCGGGGAGCTGTTTTTT.

The genes are TRBV7-2 and TRBJ1-3; the D is unclear. Germline V gene sequence: CDR1 SGHTA, CDR2 FQGNSA. The CDR3 extends over 16 amino acids. V was clipped by 3 bases and J by 0 bases, with 12 bases between them. CDR3 DNA sequence: TGTGCCAGCAGCTTGAGGGCGGGCAGCTCTGGAAACACCATATATTTT. Amino acid sequence: CASSLRAGSSGNTIYF.

This clonotype showed up many times. The chain couples TRBV12-3 or TRBV12-4 to TRBJ2-1; D might be TRBD1 (6 bases). The CDR3 has 12 amino acids. V was trimmed by 6 bases and J by 9 bases, leaving 12 bases between them. The CDR3 here is CASRIQGSEQFF. CDR3 nucleotides: TGTGCCAGCAGGATCCAGGGGAGTGAGCAGTTCTTC.

This clonotype came up many times. The rearrangement links TRBV11-2 to TRBJ2-3, with TRBD2 as a possible D gene (5 bases). Germline V gives CDR1 SGHAT, CDR2 FQNNGV. There are 18 residues in the CDR3. V was clipped by 5 bases and J by 2 bases, with 23 bases between them. The chain's CDR3 is CASSVDLLAPTTTDTQYF. The CDR3 bases are TGTGCCAGCAGCGTCGATCTTCTAGCCCCAACAACCACAGATACGCAGTATTTT.

The CDR3 spells CSARRGDYEQYF. The CDR3 DNA reads TGCAGTGCTAGGAGGGGGGACTACGAGCAGTACTTC. The chain joins TRBV20-1 to TRBJ2-7; D assignment may be TRBD1 or TRBD2 (6 bases each). Germline-derived CDR1 and CDR2 are DFQATT and SNEGSKA (reference sequence). V was cut by 3 bases and J by 3 bases, with 9 bases left in between. CDR3 size: 12 residues.

Ten or more counts support this clonotype. J is TRBJ1-4 and V is TRBV12-3 or TRBV12-4; possibly TRBD1 for D (5 bases). The length of the CDR3 is 13 residues. V was pared by 10 bases and J by 3 bases, with 12 bases between. The CDR3 reads CATGGMANEKLFF. CDR3 in DNA: TGTGCCACCGGGGGGATGGCTAATGAAAAACTGTTTTTT.

This clonotype was recorded at least ten times. The chain links TRBV3-1 to TRBJ2-1; 10 bases align to TRBD2. The CDR3 covers 15 residues. CDR1 and CDR2 from the germline V gene are LGHDT and YNNKEL (reference sequence). The V segment lost 7 bases and the J segment 8 bases; nucleotides outside the gene matches: 11. CDR3 in amino acids: CASTLASGSFYEQFF. DNA for the CDR3: TGTGCCAGCACTCTAGCTAGCGGGAGTTTCTATGAGCAGTTCTTC.

There are many counts of this clonotype. V gene TRBV12-3 or TRBV12-4 combines with J gene TRBJ2-1, with 11 bases lining up with TRBD1. The CDR3 is 16 residues long. After removal of 0 bases from V and 7 bases from J, the junction contained 5 bases not matched to a gene. CDR3 residues: CASSLAGQGAGNEQFF. In nucleotides, the CDR3 is TGTGCCAGCAGTTTAGCAGGACAGGGGGCAGGGAATGAGCAGTTCTTC.

The chain has TRBV29-1 and TRBJ2-1; 9 nucleotides match TRBD2. CDR1 is SQVTM and CDR2 is ANQGSEA in the germline V gene. V gave up 4 bases and J gave up 8 bases; unmatched junction bases: 9. The CDR3 is made up of 14 amino acids. The CDR3 bases are TGCAGCGTTGTTGAGCGGGAGGCTTTTGATGAGCAGTTCTTC. Its protein product is CSVVEREAFDEQFF.

This clonotype was observed many times. The rearrangement links TRBV12-3 or TRBV12-4 to TRBJ1-1; possibly TRBD1 for D (5 bases). This CDR3 spans 13 amino acids. V lost 3 bases, J lost 9 bases, and 14 bases lay in between. This CDR3 is CASSLIGVDKAFF. The CDR3 coding sequence is TGTGCCAGCAGTTTGATAGGGGTGGACAAAGCTTTCTTT.

This clonotype was seen at least ten times. The CDR3 protein is CASSVASGRAVEQFF. CDR3 DNA sequence: TGTGCCAGCAGCGTAGCTAGCGGGAGGGCCGTTGAGCAGTTCTTC. The chain has TRBV9 and TRBJ2-1; 12 nucleotides agree with TRBD2. Germline V CDR1 and CDR2: SGDLS, YYNGEE. V shed 0 bases, J shed 9 bases, and the junction held 4 bases outside the gene matches. The CDR3 contains 15 residues. Full variable domain (missing parts from reference TRBV9 and TRBJ2-1): DSGVTQTPKHLITATGQRVTLRCSPRSGDLSVYWYQQSLDQGLQFLIQYYNGEERAKGNILERFSAQQFPDLHSELNLSSLELGDSALYFCASSVASGRAVEQFFGPGTRLTVL.

The rearrangement links TRBV27 to TRBJ1-5, with 9 bases aligning to TRBD1. The V segment lost 5 bases and the J segment 0 bases; nucleotides outside the gene matches: 5. The CDR3 is made up of 16 amino acids. Germline V gene sequence: CDR1 MNHEY, CDR2 SMNVEV (reference sequence). CDR3 coding DNA: TGTGCCAGCAGTCCACAGGGGGCCGATAGCAATCAGCCCCAGCATTTT. Protein sequence: CASSPQGADSNQPQHF.

This clonotype was picked up many times. V and J are TRBV5-6 and TRBJ2-1, with TRBD2 matching over 13 bases. Trimming at V came to 0 bases and at J to 8 bases, leaving 2 bases not matched to a gene. CDR3 length: 15 amino acids. Germline loops: CDR1 SGHDT, CDR2 YYEEEE. CDR3 nucleotides: TGTGCCAGCAGCTTGGGACTAGCGGGAGGCGATGAGCAGTTCTTC. Residues: CASSLGLAGGDEQFF.

This clonotype was found many times. The rearrangement joins TRBV30 to TRBJ1-1, with D possibly being TRBD1 (5 bases). Trimming took 3 bases from V and 4 from J, leaving 12 bases between them. Germline CDR1 and CDR2: GTSNPN and SVGIG (reference sequence). The CDR3 has 13 residues. The CDR3 DNA reads TGTGCCTGGAGCGGTTCCGGGGGCACTGAAGCTTTCTTT. Translating gives CAWSGSGGTEAFF. The whole variable domain, remainder taken from reference TRBV30 and TRBJ1-1, is SQTIHQWPATLVQPVGSPLSLECTVEGTSNPNLYWYRQAAGRGLQLLFYSVGIGQISSEVPQNLSASRPQDRQFILSSKKLLLSDSGFYLCAWSGSGGTEAFFGQGTRLTVV.

This clonotype was recorded at least ten times. The chain couples TRBV7-8 to TRBJ2-2; D may be TRBD1 (5 bases). V lost 3 bases and J lost 0, with 8 bases in between. Germline V gene sequence: CDR1 SGHVS, CDR2 FQNEAQ. The CDR3 runs to 15 residues. CDR3 sequence: CASSFYRTNTGELFF. Here the CDR3 DNA reads TGTGCCAGCAGCTTTTACAGGACGAACACCGGGGAGCTGTTTTTT.

This clonotype was recorded at least ten times. V and J are TRBV10-2 and TRBJ2-3, with D perhaps matching TRBD2 (5 bases). Deletions cut 7 bases from V and 6 bases from J, with 8 bases between. From germline, CDR1 is WSHSY and CDR2 SAAADI. The CDR3 sequence is 11 residues long. The CDR3 DNA reads as TGCGCCAGCACCGGCGGGGATACGCAGTATTTT. It translates to CASTGGDTQYF.

There are many counts of this clonotype. The CDR3: CASRLRQGSYGYTF. DNA of the CDR3: TGCGCCAGCAGACTCCGACAGGGGAGTTATGGCTACACCTTC. The chain links TRBV5-1 to TRBJ1-2; 8 bases line up with TRBD1. CDR1 is SGHRS and CDR2 is YFSETQ in the germline V gene. Trimming cost V 5 bases and J 5 bases; bases outside gene matches: 8. The CDR3 sequence is 14 residues long. Full variable domain (missing parts from reference TRBV5-1 and TRBJ1-2): KAGVTQTPRYLIKTRGQQVTLSCSPISGHRSVSWYQQTPGQGLQFLFEYFSETQRNKGNFPGRFSGRQFSNSRSEMNVSTLELGDSALYLCASRLRQGSYGYTFGSGTRLTVV.

This clonotype was observed many times. V gene TRBV6-2 or TRBV6-3 combines with J gene TRBJ2-1; weak D call: TRBD1 (6 bases). Germline V lookup: CDR1 MNHEY, CDR2 SVGEGT. CDR3 length: 15 residues. V shed 6 bases and J shed 0 bases, with 12 bases lying between them. The CDR3, as DNA: TGTGCCAGCAGACGTACAGGGAGCTCCTACAATGAGCAGTTCTTC. Amino acids: CASRRTGSSYNEQFF.

The chain combines TRBV20-1 with TRBJ1-1; no clear D. The length of the CDR3 is 12 residues. CDR1 and CDR2 (germline): DFQATT, SNEGSKA (reference sequence). The ends were cut back, 6 bases at V and 6 bases at J, with 14 bases in the middle. The DNA for the CDR3 is TGCAGTGCCAAAATTATAAGGGCTGAAGCTTTCTTT. Amino acid sequence: CSAKIIRAEAFF.

At least ten counts were recorded for this clonotype. The genes are TRBV12-3 or TRBV12-4 and TRBJ2-7, with D perhaps TRBD1 (5 bases). The CDR3 covers 12 residues. Trimming left V 3 bases short and J 6 bases short, with 9 bases between. The CDR3 coding sequence is TGTGCCAGCAGTTTCTCAAGGGGCGAGCAGTACTTC. It translates to CASSFSRGEQYF.